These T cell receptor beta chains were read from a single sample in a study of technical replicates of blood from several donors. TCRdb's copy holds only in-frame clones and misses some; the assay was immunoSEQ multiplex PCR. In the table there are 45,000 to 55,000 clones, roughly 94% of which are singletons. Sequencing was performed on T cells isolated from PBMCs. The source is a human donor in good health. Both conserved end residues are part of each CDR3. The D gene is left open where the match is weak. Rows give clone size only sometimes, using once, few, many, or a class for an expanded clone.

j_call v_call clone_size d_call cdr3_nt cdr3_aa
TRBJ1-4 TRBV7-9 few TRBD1 TGTGCCAGCAGCCGACAGGGCCATAATGAAAAACTGTTTTTT CASSRQGHNEKLFF
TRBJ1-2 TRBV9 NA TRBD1 TGTGCCAGCAGCGTAGGGACAGGGGATGAAATAATCTATGGCTACACCTTC CASSVGTGDEIIYGYTF
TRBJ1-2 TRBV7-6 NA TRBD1 TGTGCCAGCAGCGCAATCCCGGGACAGAATAACTATGGCTACACCTTC CASSAIPGQNNYGYTF
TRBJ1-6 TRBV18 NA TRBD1 TGTGCCAGCTCACTGACAGGGGGCAACGGGAATTCACCCCTCCACTTT CASSLTGGNGNSPLHF
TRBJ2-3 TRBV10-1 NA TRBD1 TGCGCCAGCAGTCCGGGACAGGGGGCAGATACGCAGTATTTT CASSPGQGADTQYF
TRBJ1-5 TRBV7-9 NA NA TGTGCCAGCAGCTTAGAGGCAGGGGTCCAGCCCCAGCATTTT CASSLEAGVQPQHF
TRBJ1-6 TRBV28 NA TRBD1 TGTGCCAGCAGCGTTACCGGGACAGGGGCATATTCACCCCTCCACTTT CASSVTGTGAYSPLHF
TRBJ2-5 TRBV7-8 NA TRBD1 TGTGCCAGCAGCTTAAACAGGGGAGTAGAGACCCAGTACTTC CASSLNRGVETQYF
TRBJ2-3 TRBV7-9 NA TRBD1 TGTGCCAGCAGCGGGGACAGGGGGCTGACAGATACGCAGTATTTT CASSGDRGLTDTQYF
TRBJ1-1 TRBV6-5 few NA TGTGCCAGCAGTATGGACACAGGGATGAACACTGAAGCTTTCTTT CASSMDTGMNTEAFF
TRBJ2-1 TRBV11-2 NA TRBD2 TGTGCCGGGGGGGAGTACTACAATGAGCAGTTCTTC CAGGEYYNEQFF
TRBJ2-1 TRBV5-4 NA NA TGTGCCAGCAGCCCCATGAGGGACTGGGATGAGCAGTTCTTC CASSPMRDWDEQFF
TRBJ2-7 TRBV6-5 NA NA TGTGCCAGCAGTTACTCGAGGCCCTCCGAGCAGTACTTC CASSYSRPSEQYF
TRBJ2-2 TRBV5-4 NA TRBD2 TGTGCCAGCAGCTCTATAGCGGGGGGGCCTAGCGGGGAGCTGTTTTTT CASSSIAGGPSGELFF
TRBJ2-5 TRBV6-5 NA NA TGTGCCGAAACAAACAGGCAGGGAGAGACCCAGTACTTC CAETNRQGETQYF
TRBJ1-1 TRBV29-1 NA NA TGCAGCGTTGATTCCTGGGAGAAGGCTGAAGCTTTCTTT CSVDSWEKAEAFF
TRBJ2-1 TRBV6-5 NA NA TGTGCCAGCAGTCCAGGGGGGTCCTACAATGAGCAGTTCTTC CASSPGGSYNEQFF
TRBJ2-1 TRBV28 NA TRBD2 TGTGCCAGCGGCGAGTTTAGCGGGTGGGGCAATGAGCAGTTCTTC CASGEFSGWGNEQFF
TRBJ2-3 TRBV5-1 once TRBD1 TGCGCCAGCAGCTTTAGGGGACAGGGACATAGCACAGATACGCAGTATTTT CASSFRGQGHSTDTQYF
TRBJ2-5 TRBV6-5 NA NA TGTGCCAGCAGCCCCGGGAATCTCCAAGAGACCCAGTACTTC CASSPGNLQETQYF
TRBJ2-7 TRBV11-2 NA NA TGTGCCAGCAGAAAAATTAGGGGCGGTTCTTCCTACGAGCAGTACTTC CASRKIRGGSSYEQYF
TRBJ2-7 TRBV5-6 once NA TGTGCCAGCAGCTTCGGGTTTGGAGGATCCTACGAGCAGTACTTC CASSFGFGGSYEQYF
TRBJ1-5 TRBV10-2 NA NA TGCGCCAGCAGTGAGGGCAGGGTCCTTGGCAATCAGCCCCAGCATTTT CASSEGRVLGNQPQHF
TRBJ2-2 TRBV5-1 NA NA TGCGCCAGCAGCTTGAAGGGGGAAACCGGGGAGCTGTTTTTT CASSLKGETGELFF
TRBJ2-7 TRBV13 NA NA TGTGCCAGCAGCTTAGCCAGCGCAAGCTCCTACGAGCAGTACTTC CASSLASASSYEQYF
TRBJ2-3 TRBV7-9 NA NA TGTGCCAGCAGCTTGCACCGTGACAGGTTCACAGATACGCAGTATTTT CASSLHRDRFTDTQYF
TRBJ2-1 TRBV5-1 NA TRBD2 TGCGCCAGCACCCCCGGGACTAGCATCTACAATGAGCAGTTCTTC CASTPGTSIYNEQFF
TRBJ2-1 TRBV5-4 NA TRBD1 TGTGCCAGCAGCTTACCGGGACAGGGTACGAATGAGCAGTTCTTC CASSLPGQGTNEQFF
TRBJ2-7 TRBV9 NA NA TGTGCCAGTAGCGCTACCGGCCGGGTTGTCGAGCAGTACTTC CASSATGRVVEQYF
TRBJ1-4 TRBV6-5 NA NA TGTGCCAGCAGTTACTCCCAAGGGGCCACTAATGAAAAACTGTTTTTT CASSYSQGATNEKLFF
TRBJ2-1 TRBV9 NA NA TGTGCCAGCAGCCCTCGACAGTCCAATGAGCAGTTCTTC CASSPRQSNEQFF
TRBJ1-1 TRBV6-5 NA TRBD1 TGTGCCAGCAGTTACCCGACAGGGGAGAACACTGAAGCTTTCTTT CASSYPTGENTEAFF
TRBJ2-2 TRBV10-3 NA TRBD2 TGTGCCATCAGAGAGGGACTAGCGGGGGAGCTGTTTTTT CAIREGLAGELFF
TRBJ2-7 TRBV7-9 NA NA TGTGCCAGCAGCGGAAGTTTAATAGGGACATACACTACCTACGAGCAGTACTTC CASSGSLIGTYTTYEQYF
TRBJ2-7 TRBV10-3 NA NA TGTGCCATCAGTGAGTCGGGGCAAAGGGGTGACTACGAGCAGTACTTC CAISESGQRGDYEQYF
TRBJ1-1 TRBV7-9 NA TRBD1 TGTGCCAGCAGCTTAGCCACAGGGGGGGAGTACACTGAAGCTTTCTTT CASSLATGGEYTEAFF
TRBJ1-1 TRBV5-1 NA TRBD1 TGCGCCAGCAGTACACAGGGGTGGAACACTGAAGCTTTCTTT CASSTQGWNTEAFF
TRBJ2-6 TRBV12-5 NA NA TGTGCTAGTGGTTTGGTAGCGGGCTCTGGGGCCAACGTCCTGACTTTC CASGLVAGSGANVLTF
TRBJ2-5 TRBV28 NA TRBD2 TGTGCCAGCAGTTTAGGGTCTAGCGGGAACCCCCGGGGGGAGACCCAGTACTTC CASSLGSSGNPRGETQYF
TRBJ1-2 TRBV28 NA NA TGTGCCATTGGCCGATGGAACTATGGCTACACCTTC CAIGRWNYGYTF
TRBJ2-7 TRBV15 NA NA TGTGCCACCAGCAGAGATAGGGGGAACGAGCAGTACTTC CATSRDRGNEQYF
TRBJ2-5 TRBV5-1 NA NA TGCGCCAGCAGCTTGGCCGGGTTTGAGGAGACCCAGTACTTC CASSLAGFEETQYF
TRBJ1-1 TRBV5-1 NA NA TGCGCCAGCACTCGTTTAGGAGGGTGGGACACTGAAGCTTTCTTT CASTRLGGWDTEAFF
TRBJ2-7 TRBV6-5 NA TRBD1 TGTGCCAGCAGTCGCGGGACAGGAGGAACCTACGAGCAGTACTTC CASSRGTGGTYEQYF
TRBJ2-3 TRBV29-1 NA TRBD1 TGCAGCGCGGGGACAGGCCACTCCAGCACAGATACGCAGTATTTT CSAGTGHSSTDTQYF
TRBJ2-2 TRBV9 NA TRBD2 TGTGCCAGCACCCCCGTGGCGTCGTCTAGCGGGGCTCACACCGGGGAGCTGTTTTTT CASTPVASSSGAHTGELFF
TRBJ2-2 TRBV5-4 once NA TGTGCCAGCAGCTCCGCTGGAGGTAGCGCGAACACCGGGGAGCTGTTTTTT CASSSAGGSANTGELFF
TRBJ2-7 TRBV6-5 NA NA TGTGCCAGCAGTTACTCCTCGGGGGAGGCCTACGAGCAGTACTTC CASSYSSGEAYEQYF
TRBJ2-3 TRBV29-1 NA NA TGCAGCGTGGGACTCGGCTTCACAGATACGCAGTATTTT CSVGLGFTDTQYF
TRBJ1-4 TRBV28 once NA TGTGCCAGCAGTTTATGGCCAGCTAATGAAAAACTGTTTTTT CASSLWPANEKLFF